This T cell receptor beta chain originates from a study of T cell responses to AZD1222 COVID-19 vaccine. Study-wide points: At baseline, just a handful of AZD1222 recipients tested seropositive. Spike-specific TCR breadth and depth grew following two AZD1222 doses. Most donors were white British and more were female, and clonal diversity was possibly underestimated.

The table came from immunoSEQ multiplex PCR; TCRdb's copy has only in-frame clones and leaves some out. Of about 200,000 clones listed, just over 90% are singletons. Details on this clone: The target antigen is unknown.

The CDR3 consists of 15 residues. V lost 6 bases, J lost 2 bases, and 16 bases lay in between. Germline CDR1 and CDR2: MGHRA and YSYEKL. This chain uses TRBV4-1 with TRBJ1-1; perhaps TRBD1 as D (6 bases). The clonotype comes from an adult who received the AZD1222 COVID-19 vaccine. The starting material was peripheral blood, obtained 28 days after the second AZD1222 dose. CDR3 DNA: TGCGCCAGCAGTTACAATCAGGGGCCCAACACTGAAGCTTTCTTT. Protein: CASSYNQGPNTEAFF.